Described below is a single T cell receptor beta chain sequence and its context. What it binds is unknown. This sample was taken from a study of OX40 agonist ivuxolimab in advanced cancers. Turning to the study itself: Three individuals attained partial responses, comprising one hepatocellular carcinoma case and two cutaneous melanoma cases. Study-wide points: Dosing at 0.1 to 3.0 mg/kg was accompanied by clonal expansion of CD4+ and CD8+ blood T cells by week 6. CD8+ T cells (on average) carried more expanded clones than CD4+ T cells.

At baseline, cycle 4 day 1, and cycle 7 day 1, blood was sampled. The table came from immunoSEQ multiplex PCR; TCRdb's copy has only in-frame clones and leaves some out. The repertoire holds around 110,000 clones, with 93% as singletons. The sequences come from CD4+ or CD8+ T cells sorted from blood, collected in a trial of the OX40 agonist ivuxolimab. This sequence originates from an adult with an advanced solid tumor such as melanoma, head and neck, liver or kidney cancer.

The chain's CDR3 is CASRTGLPDSNQPQHF. Written as DNA, the CDR3 is TGTGCCAGCAGGACAGGACTCCCGGATAGCAATCAGCCCCAGCATTTT. V usage is TRBV2 and J usage is TRBJ1-5, with D tentatively TRBD1 (6 bases). This CDR3 comprises 16 residues. Trimming took 6 bases from V and 0 from J, leaving 15 bases between them. Looked up from germline, CDR1 is SNHLY and CDR2 is FYNNEI.